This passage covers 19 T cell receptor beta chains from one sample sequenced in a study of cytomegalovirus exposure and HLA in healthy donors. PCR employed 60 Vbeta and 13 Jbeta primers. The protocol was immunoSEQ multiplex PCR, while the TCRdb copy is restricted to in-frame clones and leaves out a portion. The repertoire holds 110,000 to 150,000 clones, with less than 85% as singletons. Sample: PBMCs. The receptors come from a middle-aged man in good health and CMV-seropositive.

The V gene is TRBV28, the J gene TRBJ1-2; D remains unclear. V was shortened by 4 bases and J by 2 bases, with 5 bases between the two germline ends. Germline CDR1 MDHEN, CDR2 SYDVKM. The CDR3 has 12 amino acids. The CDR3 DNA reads TGTGCCAGCAGTTCCGGGAACTATGGCTACACCTTC. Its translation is CASSSGNYGYTF.

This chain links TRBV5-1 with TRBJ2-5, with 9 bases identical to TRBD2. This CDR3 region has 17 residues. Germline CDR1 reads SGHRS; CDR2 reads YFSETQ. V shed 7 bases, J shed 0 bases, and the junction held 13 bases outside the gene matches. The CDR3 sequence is CASLPGSTSGNQETQYF. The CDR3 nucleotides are TGCGCCAGCCTACCAGGGTCGACTAGCGGTAACCAAGAGACCCAGTACTTC.

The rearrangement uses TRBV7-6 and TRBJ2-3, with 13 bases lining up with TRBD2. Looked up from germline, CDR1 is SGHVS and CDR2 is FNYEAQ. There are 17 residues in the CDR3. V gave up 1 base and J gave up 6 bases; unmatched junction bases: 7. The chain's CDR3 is CASSLGTGTSGTDTQYF. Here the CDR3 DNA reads TGTGCCAGCAGCTTAGGAACCGGGACTAGCGGGACGGATACGCAGTATTTT.

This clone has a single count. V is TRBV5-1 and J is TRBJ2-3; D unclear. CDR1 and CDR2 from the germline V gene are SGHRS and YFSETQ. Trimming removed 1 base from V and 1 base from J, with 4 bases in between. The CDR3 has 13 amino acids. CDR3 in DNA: TGCGCCAGCAGCTTGTCCGGCACAGATACGCAGTATTTT. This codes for CASSLSGTDTQYF.

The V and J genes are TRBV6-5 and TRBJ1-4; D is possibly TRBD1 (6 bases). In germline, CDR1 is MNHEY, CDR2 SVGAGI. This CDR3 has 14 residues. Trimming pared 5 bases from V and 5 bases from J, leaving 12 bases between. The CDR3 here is CASSTGLGNEKLFF. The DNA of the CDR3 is TGTGCCAGCAGTACAGGGTTAGGGAATGAAAAACTGTTTTTT.

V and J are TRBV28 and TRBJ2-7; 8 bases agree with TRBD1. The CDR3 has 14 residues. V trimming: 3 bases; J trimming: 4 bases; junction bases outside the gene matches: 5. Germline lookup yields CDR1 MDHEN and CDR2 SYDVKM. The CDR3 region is CASSFQGAGYEQYF. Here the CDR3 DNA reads TGTGCCAGCAGTTTCCAGGGGGCAGGGTACGAGCAGTACTTC. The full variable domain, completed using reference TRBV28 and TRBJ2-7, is DVKVTQSSRYLVKRTGEKVFLECVQDMDHENMFWYRQDPGLGLRLIYFSYDVKMKEKGDIPEGYSVSREKKERFSLILESASTNQTSMYLCASSFQGAGYEQYFGPGTRLTVT.

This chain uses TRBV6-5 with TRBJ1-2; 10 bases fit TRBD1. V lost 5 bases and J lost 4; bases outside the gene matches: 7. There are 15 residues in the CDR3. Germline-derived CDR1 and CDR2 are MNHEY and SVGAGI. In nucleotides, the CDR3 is TGTGCCAGCAGTCGCGGACAGGGGGTGACCTATGGCTACACCTTC. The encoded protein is CASSRGQGVTYGYTF.

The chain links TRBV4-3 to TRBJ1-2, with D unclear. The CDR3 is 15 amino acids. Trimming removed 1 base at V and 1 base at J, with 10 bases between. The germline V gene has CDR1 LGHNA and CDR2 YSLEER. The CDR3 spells CASSQVSANNYGYTF. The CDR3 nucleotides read TGCGCCAGCAGCCAAGTTAGCGCGAATAACTATGGCTACACCTTC.

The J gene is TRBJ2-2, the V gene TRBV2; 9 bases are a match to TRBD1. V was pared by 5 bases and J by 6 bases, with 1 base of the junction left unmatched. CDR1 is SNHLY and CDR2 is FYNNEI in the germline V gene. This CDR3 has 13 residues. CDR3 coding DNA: TGTGCCAGCAGTAGGACAGGGGCCGGGGAGCTGTTTTTT. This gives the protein CASSRTGAGELFF.

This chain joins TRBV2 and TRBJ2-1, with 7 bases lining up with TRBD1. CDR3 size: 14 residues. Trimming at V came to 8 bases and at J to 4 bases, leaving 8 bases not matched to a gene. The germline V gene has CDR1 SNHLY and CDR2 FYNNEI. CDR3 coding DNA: TGTGCCAGCGCCCGGGACAGTAGTTACAATGAGCAGTTCTTC. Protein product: CASARDSSYNEQFF.

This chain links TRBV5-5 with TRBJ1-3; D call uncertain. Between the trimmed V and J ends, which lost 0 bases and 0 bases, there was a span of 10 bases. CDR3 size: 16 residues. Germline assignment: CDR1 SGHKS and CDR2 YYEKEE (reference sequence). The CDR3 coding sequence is TGTGCCAGCAGCTTGGACGGTCAAAGCTCTGGAAACACCATATATTTT. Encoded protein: CASSLDGQSSGNTIYF.

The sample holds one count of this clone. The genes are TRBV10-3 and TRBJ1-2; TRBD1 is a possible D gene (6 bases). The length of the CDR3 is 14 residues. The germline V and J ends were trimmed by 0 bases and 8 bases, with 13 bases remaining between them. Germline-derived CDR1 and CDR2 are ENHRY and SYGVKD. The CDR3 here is CAISESGPGVGYTF. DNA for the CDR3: TGTGCCATCAGTGAGTCGGGTCCAGGGGTCGGCTACACCTTC.

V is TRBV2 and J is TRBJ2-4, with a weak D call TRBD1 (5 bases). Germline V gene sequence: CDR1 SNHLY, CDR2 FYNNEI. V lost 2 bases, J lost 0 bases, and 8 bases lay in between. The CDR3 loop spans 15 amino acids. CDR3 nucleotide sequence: TGTGCCAGCAGTGAACAGGGTTTAGCCAAAAACATTCAGTACTTC. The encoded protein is CASSEQGLAKNIQYF.

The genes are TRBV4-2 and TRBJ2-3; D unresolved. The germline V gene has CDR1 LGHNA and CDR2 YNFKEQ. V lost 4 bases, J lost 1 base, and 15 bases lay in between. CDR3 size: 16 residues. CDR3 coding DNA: TGTGCCAGCAGCCCCTCCCCCGGAGTGGGCACAGATACGCAGTATTTT. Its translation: CASSPSPGVGTDTQYF.

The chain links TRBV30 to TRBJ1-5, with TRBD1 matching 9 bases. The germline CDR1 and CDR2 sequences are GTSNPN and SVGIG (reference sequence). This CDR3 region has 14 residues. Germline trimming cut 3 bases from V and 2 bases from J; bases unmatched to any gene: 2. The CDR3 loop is CAWSGDRGNQPQHF. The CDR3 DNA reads TGTGCCTGGAGCGGGGACAGGGGCAATCAGCCCCAGCATTTT.

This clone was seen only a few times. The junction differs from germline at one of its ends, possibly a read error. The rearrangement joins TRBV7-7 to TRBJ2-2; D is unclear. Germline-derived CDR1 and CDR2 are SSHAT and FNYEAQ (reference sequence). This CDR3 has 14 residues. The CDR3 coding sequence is TGTGCTAGCAGCTTAGTAAGAGAAACCGGGGAGCTGTTTTTT. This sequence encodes CASSLVRETGELFF.

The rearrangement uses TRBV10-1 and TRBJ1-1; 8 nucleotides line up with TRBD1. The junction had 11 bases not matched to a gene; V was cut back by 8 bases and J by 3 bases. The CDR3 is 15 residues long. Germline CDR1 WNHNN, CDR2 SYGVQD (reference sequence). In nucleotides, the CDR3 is TGCGCCAGCGAGGACAGGGTTGTCCCTCACACTGAAGCTTTCTTT. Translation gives CASEDRVVPHTEAFF.

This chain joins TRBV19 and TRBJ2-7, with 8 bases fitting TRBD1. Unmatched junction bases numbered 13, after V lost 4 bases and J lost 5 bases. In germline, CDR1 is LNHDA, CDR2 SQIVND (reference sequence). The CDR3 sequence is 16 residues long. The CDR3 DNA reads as TGTGCCAGTAGTAGAGGTGGAGGACAGGGTGCCAACGAGCAGTACTTC. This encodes CASSRGGGQGANEQYF.

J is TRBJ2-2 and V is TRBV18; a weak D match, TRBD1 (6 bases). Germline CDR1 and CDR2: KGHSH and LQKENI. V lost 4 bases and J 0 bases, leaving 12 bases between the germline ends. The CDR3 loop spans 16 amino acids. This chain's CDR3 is CASSLLEGANTGELFF. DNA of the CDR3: TGTGCCAGCTCACTCCTCGAGGGGGCGAACACCGGGGAGCTGTTTTTT.